This passage covers 11 T cell receptor beta chains from one sample sequenced in a study of blood T cell repertoires in COVID-19. Clones were read by immunoSEQ multiplex PCR, and TCRdb kept only the in-frame ones, dropping some. The data hold 400,000 or so clones, with 89% observed a single time. Sequencing was performed on peripheral blood. The receptors were gathered from a woman in her 40s with COVID-19, enrolled during active disease.

V gene TRBV2 combines with J gene TRBJ1-1, with D perhaps TRBD1 (5 bases). Trimming took 6 bases from V and 7 from J, leaving 15 bases between them. CDR3 length equals 13 residues. CDR1 is SNHLY, CDR2 FYNNEI, per germline. The CDR3 DNA reads as TGTGCCAGCAGCGAGGTGGTGGGGCTTGAAGCTTTCTTT. Translating gives CASSEVVGLEAFF.

This chain uses TRBV7-9 with TRBJ2-5; a possible D gene is TRBD1 (5 bases). The CDR3 extends over 14 amino acids. Trimming stripped 2 bases from V and 1 base from J, with 8 bases between. The V gene's germline CDR1 is SEHNR and CDR2 FQNEAQ (reference sequence). The DNA of the CDR3 is TGTGCCAGCAGCTTAATGACAGTCCAAGAGACCCAGTACTTC. This encodes CASSLMTVQETQYF.

The V call is TRBV5-1, the J call TRBJ1-1, with a weak D call TRBD1 (6 bases). V was cut by 4 bases and J by 4 bases, with 14 bases left in between. The CDR3 is made up of 14 amino acids. Germline V gene lookup returns CDR1 SGHRS and CDR2 YFSETQ. Here the CDR3 DNA reads TGCGCCAGCAGCGCACAGACAGGACTCACTGAAGCTTTCTTT. Translated, it gives CASSAQTGLTEAFF.

This chain connects TRBV30 to TRBJ1-2, with a weak D call TRBD1 (6 bases). Germline lookup yields CDR1 GTSNPN and CDR2 SVGIG (reference sequence). Trimming removed 4 bases from V and 6 bases from J, with 27 bases in between. CDR3 size: 17 residues. CDR3: CAWMGALVLRDRDGYTF. The CDR3 DNA reads TGTGCCTGGATGGGGGCCTTGGTCTTGAGGGATAGGGATGGCTACACCTTC. Full variable domain (remainder filled in from reference TRBV30 and TRBJ1-2): SQTIHQWPATLVQPVGSPLSLECTVEGTSNPNLYWYRQAAGRGLQLLFYSVGIGQISSEVPQNLSASRPQDRQFILSSKKLLLSDSGFYLCAWMGALVLRDRDGYTFGSGTRLTVV.

V and J are TRBV7-2 and TRBJ2-7, with 10 bases that match TRBD1. The germline V gene encodes CDR1 SGHTA and CDR2 FQGNSA. The length of the CDR3 is 16 residues. V dropped 2 bases and J dropped 3; count of bases not matched to a gene: 7. The DNA for the CDR3 is TGTGCCAGCAGCTTACTCTGGACAGGGGGGGACTACGAGCAGTACTTC. Translation gives CASSLLWTGGDYEQYF.

The chain couples TRBV3-1 (or the pseudogene TRBV3-2) to TRBJ2-1; possibly TRBD1 for D (7 bases). This CDR3 has 17 amino acids. The V and J ends lost 2 bases and 0 bases respectively, with 14 bases between them. CDR1 is LGHDT, CDR2 YNNKEL, per germline (reference sequence). CDR3 sequence reads: CASSQKGGTASYNEQFF. As DNA, the CDR3 is TGTGCCAGCAGCCAAAAGGGCGGGACAGCCTCCTACAATGAGCAGTTCTTC.

J is TRBJ1-1 and V is TRBV6-5; D is unclear. This CDR3 has 12 residues. Germline V gene data show CDR1 as MNHEY and CDR2 as SVGAGI. Trimming cost V 6 bases and J 5 bases, with 10 bases left between them. The CDR3 reads CASSLGRTEAFF. The CDR3 coding sequence is TGTGCCAGCAGCTTGGGGAGGACTGAAGCTTTCTTT.

The chain's CDR3 is CATSDAGGSTYEQYF. The CDR3 DNA sequence: TGTGCCACCAGTGACGCAGGGGGAAGCACCTACGAGCAGTACTTC. This chain links TRBV24-1 with TRBJ2-7; TRBD1 aligns across 7 bases. The CDR3 extends over 15 amino acids. Germline V CDR1 and CDR2: KGHDR, SFDVKD. The V gene end was trimmed by 4 bases and the J gene end by 2 bases; junction bases not matched to a gene: 7.

This sequence joins TRBV11-2 and TRBJ2-1; D unclear. V was pared by 5 bases and J by 0 bases, with 8 bases between. Germline CDR1 is SGHAT and CDR2 is FQNNGV. The CDR3 extends over 14 amino acids. Here the CDR3 DNA reads TGTGCCAGCAGCACCGTTAGCTCCTACAATGAGCAGTTCTTC. This encodes CASSTVSSYNEQFF.

This sequence joins TRBV27 and TRBJ1-1; 7 bases map to TRBD1. V was clipped by 4 bases and J by 13 bases; unmatched bases: 12. The germline V gene has CDR1 MNHEY and CDR2 SMNVEV (reference sequence). This CDR3 is built from 13 residues. The CDR3 here is CASSSPAGTVGFF. In DNA, the CDR3 is TGTGCCAGCAGTTCCCCCGCCGGGACAGTAGGTTTCTTT.

The gene calls are TRBV3-1 (or the pseudogene TRBV3-2) and TRBJ1-5; maybe TRBD1 (5 bases). Trimming took off 3 bases at V and 3 bases at J, with 12 bases between the two ends. Per germline, CDR1 LGHDT and CDR2 YNNKEL (reference sequence). The CDR3 is 15 amino acids. The CDR3, as DNA: TGTGCCAGCAGCCATCGCGACAGTATCAATCAGCCCCAGCATTTT. It yields the protein CASSHRDSINQPQHF.